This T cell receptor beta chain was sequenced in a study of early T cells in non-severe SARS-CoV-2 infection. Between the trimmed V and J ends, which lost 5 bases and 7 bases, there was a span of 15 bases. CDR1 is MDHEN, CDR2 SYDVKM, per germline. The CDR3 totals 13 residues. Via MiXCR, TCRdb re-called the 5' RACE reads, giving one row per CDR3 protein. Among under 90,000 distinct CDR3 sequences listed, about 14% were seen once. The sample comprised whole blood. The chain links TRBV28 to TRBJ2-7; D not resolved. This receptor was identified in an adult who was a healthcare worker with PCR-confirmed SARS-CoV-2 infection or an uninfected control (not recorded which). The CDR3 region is CASSLPGFLEQYF. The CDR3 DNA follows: TGTGCCAGCAGTCTCCCCGGCTTTTTAGAGCAGTACTTC.